One and the same sample provided the 4 T cell receptor beta chains below, sequenced in a study of CD8 T cells in ankylosing spondylitis. Broader study findings: One TCR beta motif, made up of roughly eight highly homologous variants, appeared characteristic of ankylosing spondylitis blood.

Via MiXCR, TCRdb re-called the 5' RACE reads, giving one row per CDR3 protein. The sample lists 330,000 or so distinct CDR3 sequences, approximately 8.2% occurring once. No antigens are known for them. What was sequenced was blood, either unsorted or a sorted T cell fraction (not recorded which). The receptors stem from a male donor with ankylosing spondylitis.

This clonotype appeared many times. The J gene is TRBJ2-2, the V gene TRBV29-1, with D possibly TRBD2 on 5 matching bases. The length of the CDR3 is 13 residues. CDR1 and CDR2 from the germline V gene are SQVTM and ANQGSEA. Trimming cost V 2 bases and J 7 bases, with 11 bases left between them. In DNA form, the CDR3 reads TGCAGCGTTGAACTAGCAAGGTTCGGGGAGCTGTTTTTT. It is translated as CSVELARFGELFF.

This clonotype was counted a few times. This CDR3 is CASSMGTGRGNQPQHF. The CDR3 DNA reads as TGTGCCAGCAGTATGGGGACAGGGAGGGGCAATCAGCCCCAGCATTTT. The chain recombines TRBV27 with TRBJ1-5, with 9 bases fitting TRBD1. Germline CDR1 is MNHEY and CDR2 is SMNVEV (reference sequence). The CDR3 runs 16 residues. Trimming at V came to 5 bases and at J to 2 bases, leaving 7 bases not matched to a gene.

Only one count was recorded for this clonotype. V and J are TRBV5-1 and TRBJ2-7, with D possibly TRBD2 on 6 matching bases. The CDR3 has 16 residues. Per germline, CDR1 SGHRS and CDR2 YFSETQ. V lost 0 bases, J lost 2 bases, and 15 bases lay in between. The CDR3 region is CASSLARQRATYEQYF. CDR3 DNA: TGCGCCAGCAGCTTGGCCCGTCAGCGGGCGACCTACGAGCAGTACTTC.

This clonotype has a handful of counts. This chain links TRBV5-1 with TRBJ2-2; weak D call: TRBD2 (5 bases). The CDR3 is 14 residues long. Germline V gene sequence: CDR1 SGHRS, CDR2 YFSETQ. The germline V and J ends were trimmed by 0 bases and 7 bases, with 10 bases remaining between them. Here the CDR3 DNA reads TGCGCCAGCAGCTTGGATTGGGGAGTCGGGGAGCTGTTTTTT. Its protein product is CASSLDWGVGELFF.